Following are 9 T cell receptor beta chains from one sample sequenced in a study of blood T cell repertoires in COVID-19. Profiling relied on immunoSEQ multiplex PCR, and the TCRdb table lists in-frame clones only, not all of them. The sample holds about 98,000 clones, roughly 90% seen once. The specimen sequenced was peripheral blood. The receptors originated from a woman between 45 and 65 years old with COVID-19, enrolled during active disease.

CDR3 residues: CASSPLGAIGADTQYF. CDR3 nucleotides: TGTGCCAGCAGCCCCCTGGGGGCGATCGGCGCAGATACGCAGTATTTT. This chain joins TRBV3-1 (or the pseudogene TRBV3-2) and TRBJ2-3; D is possibly TRBD1 (6 bases). This CDR3 has 16 amino acids. V was cut by 4 bases and J by 4 bases, with 18 bases left in between. Germline values: CDR1 LGHDT, CDR2 YNNKEL (reference sequence).

The chain has TRBV3-1 (or the pseudogene TRBV3-2) and TRBJ2-3, with 9 bases that match TRBD1. Trimming took 4 bases from V and 3 from J; bases not matched to a gene: 5. Germline V gives CDR1 LGHDT, CDR2 YNNKEL (reference sequence). CDR3 size: 15 residues. The CDR3 bases are TGTGCCAGCAGCCCCAACAGGGGGCAAACAGATACGCAGTATTTT. As protein: CASSPNRGQTDTQYF.

This clone was recorded a few times. CDR3 in DNA: TGTGCCAGCAGCTTACCCCCAGCGGGGGGCCGGGAAACGCAGTATTTT. As protein: CASSLPPAGGRETQYF. The chain carries TRBV5-6 and TRBJ2-3, with 9 bases aligning to TRBD2. This CDR3 has 16 residues. Trimming removed 2 bases from V and 9 bases from J; junction bases left unmatched: 13. Germline V gives CDR1 SGHDT, CDR2 YYEEEE. Looking up the rest from reference TRBV5-6 and TRBJ2-3 gives the full variable domain: DAGVTQSPTHLIKTRGQQVTLRCSPKSGHDTVSWYQQALGQGPQFIFQYYEEEERQRGNFPDRFSGHQFPNYSSELNVNALLLGDSALYLCASSLPPAGGRETQYFGPGTRLTVL.

The CDR3 region is CASSPRHNTEAFF. The CDR3, as DNA: TGTGCCAGCAGTCCCCGACATAACACTGAAGCTTTCTTT. V gene TRBV27 combines with J gene TRBJ1-1; D gene unclear. V was shortened by 5 bases and J by 2 bases, with 9 bases between the two germline ends. The CDR3 is 13 residues long. CDR1 is MNHEY, CDR2 SMNVEV, per germline (reference sequence).

The genes are TRBV6-5 and TRBJ2-7; 10 positions match TRBD2. Unmatched junction bases numbered 8, after V lost 7 bases and J lost 2 bases. Germline V CDR1 and CDR2: MNHEY, SVGAGI. The CDR3 runs to 15 residues. The CDR3 protein is CASTPGLASTYEQYV. CDR3 nucleotides: TGTGCCAGCACCCCGGGACTAGCGTCAACCTACGAGCAGTACGTC.

A single count supports this clone. The J gene is TRBJ2-7, the V gene TRBV6-1; 9 bases line up with TRBD2. The germline V gene encodes CDR1 MNHNS and CDR2 SASEGT. The CDR3 is 15 amino acids. V was pared by 3 bases and J by 0 bases, with 3 bases of the junction left unmatched. CDR3 region: CASSDLAGSSYEQYV. The DNA for the CDR3 is TGTGCCAGCAGTGACCTAGCGGGAAGCTCCTACGAGCAGTACGTC.

The rearrangement uses TRBV5-6 and TRBJ2-3; tentatively, D is TRBD2 (6 bases). CDR3 length equals 15 residues. V lost 4 bases and J 3 bases, leaving 15 bases between the germline ends. CDR1 SGHDT and CDR2 YYEEEE come from the germline V gene. Here the CDR3 DNA reads TGTGCCAGCAGCCGTTCGGGGGTTGGGACAGATACGCAGTATTTT. It translates to CASSRSGVGTDTQYF.

This chain connects TRBV18 to TRBJ1-3; possible D gene TRBD1, 5 bases. Trimming took 0 bases from V and 2 from J, leaving 11 bases between them. The V gene's germline CDR1 is KGHSH and CDR2 LQKENI. This CDR3 comprises 16 residues. The CDR3 is CASSPPSPGTGNTIYF. CDR3 nucleotide sequence: TGTGCCAGCTCACCACCATCTCCAGGGACTGGAAACACCATATATTTT.

CDR3 protein: CASGGGLVEKLFF. DNA of the CDR3: TGTGCCAGTGGGGGCGGGCTGGTTGAAAAACTGTTTTTT. The rearrangement joins TRBV19 to TRBJ1-4; D possibly corresponds to TRBD1 (6 bases). Germline CDR1 reads LNHDA; CDR2 reads SQIVND (reference sequence). V was trimmed by 8 bases and J by 7 bases, leaving 14 bases between them. CDR3 length: 13 amino acids.